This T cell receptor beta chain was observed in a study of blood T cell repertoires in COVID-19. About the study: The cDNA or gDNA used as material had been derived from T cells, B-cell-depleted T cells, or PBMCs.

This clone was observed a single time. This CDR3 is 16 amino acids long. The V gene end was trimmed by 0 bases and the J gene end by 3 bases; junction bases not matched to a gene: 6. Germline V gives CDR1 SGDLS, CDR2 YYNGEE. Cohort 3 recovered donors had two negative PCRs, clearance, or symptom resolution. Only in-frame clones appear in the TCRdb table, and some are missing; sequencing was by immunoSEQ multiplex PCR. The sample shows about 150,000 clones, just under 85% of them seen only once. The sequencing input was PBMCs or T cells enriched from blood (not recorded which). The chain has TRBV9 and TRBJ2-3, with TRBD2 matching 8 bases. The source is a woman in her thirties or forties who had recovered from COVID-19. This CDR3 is CASSVATGGTTDTQYF. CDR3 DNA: TGTGCCAGCAGCGTAGCTACGGGGGGGACTACAGATACGCAGTATTTT.